Following are 24 T cell receptor beta chains from one sample sequenced in a study of cytomegalovirus exposure and HLA in healthy donors. Profiled with immunoSEQ multiplex PCR; TCRdb holds only in-frame clones, not every one. Counted here are 80,000 to 100,000 clones, about 90% occurring once; the ten biggest clones make up 6% to 6.5%. Sequencing was performed on PBMCs. Receptor source: a man between 18 and 29 years old in good health and CMV-seropositive.

This sequence joins TRBV9 and TRBJ1-3; 9 nucleotides match TRBD1. CDR1 and CDR2 from the germline V gene are SGDLS and YYNGEE. With 0 bases clipped from V and 4 bases from J, the junction kept 11 bases outside the gene matches. This CDR3 region has 18 residues. The CDR3 DNA is TGTGCCAGCAGCGTAGAACCCTCTACAGGGGGCGTCGGAAACACCATATATTTT. Its translation: CASSVEPSTGGVGNTIYF.

The chain uses TRBV27 and TRBJ2-1, with a possible D match to TRBD2 (5 bases). The CDR3 runs 15 residues. The germline V gene encodes CDR1 MNHEY and CDR2 SMNVEV (reference sequence). V lost 5 bases and J lost 2, with 13 bases in between. CDR3 sequence (DNA): TGTGCCAGCAGTCTCCTACTAGGGCCCTACAATGAGCAGTTCTTC. It yields the protein CASSLLLGPYNEQFF.

J is TRBJ2-7 and V is TRBV18; 7 bases are a match to TRBD1. With 3 bases clipped from V and 0 bases from J, the junction kept 2 bases outside the gene matches. CDR3 length: 14 amino acids. In germline, CDR1 is KGHSH, CDR2 LQKENI. The CDR3 DNA reads as TGTGCCAGCTCACCCGACAGGGACTCCTACGAGCAGTACTTC. It encodes CASSPDRDSYEQYF.

This chain connects TRBV9 to TRBJ2-7; 8 nucleotides match TRBD1. This CDR3 has 17 residues. The J segment lost 1 base and the V segment lost 0 bases, leaving 9 bases of the junction unmatched. Per germline, CDR1 SGDLS and CDR2 YYNGEE. DNA of the CDR3: TGTGCCAGCAGCGTAGGGGGGAGAGACAGGGGATCCTACGAGCAGTACTTC. It yields the protein CASSVGGRDRGSYEQYF.

The gene calls are TRBV7-2 and TRBJ1-2, with no clear D. V lost 5 bases and J lost 3, with 10 bases in between. Per the germline V gene, CDR1 is SGHTA and CDR2 is FQGNSA. CDR3 size: 13 residues. In DNA form, the CDR3 reads TGTGCCAGCAGCCCCCTAGGTTACTATGGCTACACCTTC. It is translated as CASSPLGYYGYTF.

This clone was detected only a few times. The chain recombines TRBV11-3 with TRBJ1-2; TRBD1 matches 8 bases. Trimming at V came to 4 bases and at J to 5 bases, leaving 6 bases not matched to a gene. CDR1 is SGHNT, CDR2 YENEEA, per germline. This CDR3 has 14 residues. The CDR3 bases are TGTGCCAGCAGCTCTGGACAGGGCTGGTATGGCTACACCTTC. It translates to CASSSGQGWYGYTF.

This chain connects TRBV6-5 to TRBJ1-4; 8 bases fit TRBD1. Per the germline V gene, CDR1 is MNHEY and CDR2 is SVGAGI. The CDR3 spans 14 residues. The V and J ends lost 2 bases and 8 bases, in that order; junction bases with no gene match: 4. CDR3 residues: CASSYRQGYEKLFF. The CDR3 DNA is TGTGCCAGCAGTTACAGACAGGGGTACGAAAAACTGTTTTTT.

The V call is TRBV5-1, the J call TRBJ2-5; 8 positions agree with TRBD2. CDR3 length: 14 amino acids. V shed 0 bases, J shed 5 bases, and the junction held 3 bases outside the gene matches. Germline V CDR1 and CDR2: SGHRS, YFSETQ. DNA of the CDR3: TGCGCCAGCAGCTTGGGGACTAGCAGGGAGACCCAGTACTTC. Protein sequence: CASSLGTSRETQYF. The complete variable domain, with remaining parts taken from reference TRBV5-1 and TRBJ2-5, reads KAGVTQTPRYLIKTRGQQVTLSCSPISGHRSVSWYQQTPGQGLQFLFEYFSETQRNKGNFPGRFSGRQFSNSRSEMNVSTLELGDSALYLCASSLGTSRETQYFGPGTRLLVL.

V is TRBV4-1 and J is TRBJ1-3, with D hard to call. Germline V gene data show CDR1 as MGHRA and CDR2 as YSYEKL. The CDR3 runs 15 residues. V was shortened by 0 bases and J by 0 bases, with 6 bases between the two germline ends. The CDR3 loop is CASSQEASSGNTIYF. The CDR3, as DNA: TGCGCCAGCAGCCAAGAAGCGAGCTCTGGAAACACCATATATTTT.

This clone was observed once. The chain recombines TRBV4-1 with TRBJ1-2; D gene unclear. The CDR3 spans 13 residues. With 4 bases removed from V and 7 bases from J, the gap between germline ends came to 13 bases. Germline V gives CDR1 MGHRA, CDR2 YSYEKL. The CDR3 here is CASSPTTGGGYTF. The DNA for the CDR3 is TGCGCCAGCAGCCCGACTACCGGCGGTGGCTACACCTTC.

The chain employs TRBV6-5 and TRBJ1-5; TRBD1 agrees at 9 bases. Germline V gene data show CDR1 as MNHEY and CDR2 as SVGAGI. The length of the CDR3 is 14 residues. With 4 bases clipped from V and 4 bases from J, the junction kept 2 bases outside the gene matches. The CDR3 DNA is TGTGCCAGCAGTTCGACAGGGGGTAATCAGCCCCAGCATTTT. Translated: CASSSTGGNQPQHF.

The chain recombines TRBV7-6 with TRBJ2-7; possibly TRBD1 for D (6 bases). Germline lookup yields CDR1 SGHVS and CDR2 FNYEAQ. The V gene lost 1 base and the J gene lost 9 bases, with 13 bases spanning the gap. CDR3 size: 13 residues. The CDR3, as DNA: TGTGCCAGCAGCTTAGGAGAGACAGGAGGGCAGTACTTC. Encoded protein: CASSLGETGGQYF.

This chain links TRBV5-6 with TRBJ2-7; possibly TRBD1 for D (6 bases). With 0 bases removed from V and 2 bases from J, the gap between germline ends came to 9 bases. Per the germline V gene, CDR1 is SGHDT and CDR2 is YYEEEE. The CDR3 consists of 14 residues. CDR3 DNA: TGTGCCAGCAGCTTGGTGGACAGTACCTACGAGCAGTACTTC. It is translated as CASSLVDSTYEQYF.

J is TRBJ1-1 and V is TRBV4-3; tentatively, D is TRBD1 (5 bases). V lost 0 bases to trimming and J lost 5 bases, with 13 bases between them. The germline V gene has CDR1 LGHNA and CDR2 YSLEER. There are 15 residues in the CDR3. CDR3 nucleotide sequence: TGCGCCAGCAGCCAAGAAACAAGGGGATGGACTGAAGCTTTCTTT. It codes for CASSQETRGWTEAFF.

The chain joins TRBV10-2 to TRBJ1-2; D possibly corresponds to TRBD1 (6 bases). Germline V gene data show CDR1 as WSHSY and CDR2 as SAAADI. The CDR3 totals 14 residues. The V end lost 6 bases, the J end lost 4 bases, and 15 bases lay between the germline ends. The CDR3 is CASSLAGDGYGYTF. The CDR3 bases are TGCGCCAGCAGCCTCGCAGGGGACGGCTATGGCTACACCTTC.

The chain employs TRBV19 and TRBJ2-1, with 10 bases aligning to TRBD2. The CDR3 consists of 19 residues. With 1 base clipped from V and 2 bases from J, the junction kept 11 bases outside the gene matches. The germline V gene has CDR1 LNHDA and CDR2 SQIVND (reference sequence). CDR3 in amino acids: CASSIGLAGEFGAYNEQFF. Written as DNA, the CDR3 is TGTGCCAGTAGTATAGGGCTAGCGGGAGAGTTTGGGGCCTACAATGAGCAGTTCTTC.

The chain carries TRBV12-5 and TRBJ2-5; 8 nucleotides match TRBD1. Germline V lookup: CDR1 LGHNT, CDR2 FRNRAP. The CDR3 spans 16 residues. Trimming took 3 bases from V and 5 from J; bases not matched to a gene: 11. The CDR3 region is CASGFGTYRGSETQYF. DNA for the CDR3: TGTGCTAGTGGTTTTGGTACTTACAGGGGGAGTGAGACCCAGTACTTC.

The chain couples TRBV20-1 to TRBJ2-3; no reliable D call. Germline V gene lookup returns CDR1 DFQATT and CDR2 SNEGSKA (reference sequence). The ends were cut back, 4 bases at V and 5 bases at J, with 7 bases in the middle. This CDR3 comprises 11 residues. The CDR3 sequence is CSAIRGDTQYF. The DNA for the CDR3 is TGCAGTGCTATACGCGGAGATACGCAGTATTTT.

The chain uses TRBV28 and TRBJ2-5; 10 bases line up with TRBD2. The V gene's germline CDR1 is MDHEN and CDR2 SYDVKM. The CDR3 totals 17 residues. V shed 2 bases, J shed 5 bases, and the junction held 11 bases outside the gene matches. The DNA for the CDR3 is TGTGCCAGCAGTTTAGAAGGCCCTAGCGGGAGTGGGGAGACCCAGTACTTC. Its protein product is CASSLEGPSGSGETQYF.

V gene TRBV6-1 combines with J gene TRBJ1-1; D gene unclear. Trimming pared 10 bases from V and 5 bases from J, leaving 8 bases between. There are 10 residues in the CDR3. CDR1 and CDR2 from the germline V gene are MNHNS and SASEGT. CDR3 in DNA: TGTGCCACCGGAGGGACTGAAGCTTTCTTT. It encodes CATGGTEAFF.

The CDR3: CSVGGQGISIHNEQFF. CDR3 bases: TGCAGCGTTGGGGGACAGGGAATTTCTATTCACAATGAGCAGTTCTTC. The rearrangement uses TRBV29-1 and TRBJ2-1; 9 bases align to TRBD1. Germline-derived CDR1 and CDR2 are SQVTM and ANQGSEA. The CDR3 totals 16 residues. The V and J ends lost 4 bases and 5 bases, in that order; junction bases with no gene match: 12.

This rearrangement joins TRBV5-4 to TRBJ1-1, with TRBD1 identical over 7 bases. Germline values: CDR1 SGHNT, CDR2 YYREEE (reference sequence). This CDR3 contains 15 residues. The J segment lost 0 bases and the V segment lost 4 bases, leaving 6 bases of the junction unmatched. The CDR3 is CASSRTGFLNTEAFF. For the CDR3, the DNA is TGTGCCAGCAGCAGGACAGGCTTCCTGAACACTGAAGCTTTCTTT.

V gene TRBV18 combines with J gene TRBJ1-4, with 7 nucleotides matching TRBD1. The CDR3 length is 15 residues. Germline assignment: CDR1 KGHSH and CDR2 LQKENI. The V gene end was trimmed by 2 bases and the J gene end by 5 bases; junction bases not matched to a gene: 5. DNA of the CDR3: TGTGCCAGCTCACCATCGACAGGGACAAATGAAAAACTGTTTTTT. Its protein is CASSPSTGTNEKLFF. Drawing the rest from reference TRBV18 and TRBJ1-4, the complete variable domain is NAGVMQNPRHLVRRRGQEARLRCSPMKGHSHVYWYRQLPEEGLKFMVYLQKENIIDESGMPKERFSAEFPKEGPSILRIQQVVRGDSAAYFCASSPSTGTNEKLFFGSGTQLSVL.

J is TRBJ2-7 and V is TRBV7-3, with 12 bases that match TRBD2. CDR1 and CDR2 from the germline V gene are SGHTA and FQGTGA. V trimming: 5 bases; J trimming: 3 bases; junction bases outside the gene matches: 5. The CDR3 length is 15 residues. This CDR3 reads CASSPGLAGIYEQYF. The CDR3 DNA is TGTGCCAGCAGCCCGGGACTAGCGGGTATCTACGAGCAGTACTTC.